This T cell receptor (beta chain) was identified during a study of cytomegalovirus exposure and HLA in healthy donors. Study observations and caveats: Later analysis identified several of the most significant clusters that appeared linked to common viral pathogens.

This clone was seen only once. Its antigen is unidentified. This CDR3 contains 14 residues. Germline trimming cut 5 bases from V and 0 bases from J; bases unmatched to any gene: 6. Germline loops: CDR1 SQVTM, CDR2 ANQGSEA. The study ran its PCR with 60 Vbeta and 13 Jbeta primers. Some clones are missing from TCRdb's copy, which holds only in-frame ones; the method was immunoSEQ multiplex PCR. The table shows about 140,000 clones, with just under 80% occurring only once. The TCR originated in a man younger than 40 in good health and CMV-seronegative. The rearrangement links TRBV29-1 to TRBJ1-2, with 7 bases matching TRBD1. Sequencing used PBMCs. The CDR3 sequence: CSVPKGTANYGYTF. In DNA, the CDR3 is TGCAGCGTTCCAAAAGGGACAGCTAACTATGGCTACACCTTC.